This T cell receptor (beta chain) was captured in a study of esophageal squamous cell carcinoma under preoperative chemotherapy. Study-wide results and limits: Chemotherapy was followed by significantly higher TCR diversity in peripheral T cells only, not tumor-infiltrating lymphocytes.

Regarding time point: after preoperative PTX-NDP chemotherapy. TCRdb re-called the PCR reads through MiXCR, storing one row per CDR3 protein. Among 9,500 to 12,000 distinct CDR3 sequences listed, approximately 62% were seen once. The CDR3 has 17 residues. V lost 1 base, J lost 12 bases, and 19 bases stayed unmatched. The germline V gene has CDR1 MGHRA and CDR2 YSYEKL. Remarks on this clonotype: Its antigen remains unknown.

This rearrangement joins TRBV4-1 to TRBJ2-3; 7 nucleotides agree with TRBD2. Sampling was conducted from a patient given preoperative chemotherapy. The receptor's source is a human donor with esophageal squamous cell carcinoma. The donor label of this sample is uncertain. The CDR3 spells CASSQGLGGGDTETQYF. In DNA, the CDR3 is TGCGCCAGCAGCCAAGGTCTGGGGGGGGGAGACACAGAGACCCAGTATTTT.